These 13 T cell receptor beta chains were all obtained from the same sample, sequenced in a study of cytomegalovirus exposure and HLA in healthy donors (dated by TCRdb to the late 2010s). Libraries were built with the immunoSEQ multiplex PCR assay. A mixture of 60 forward primers for TCR Vbeta segments and 13 reverse primers for TCR Jbeta segments was used in the multiplex PCR. TCRdb provides this immuneACCESS table in a form limited to in-frame rearrangements. Some clones are lacking; in checked studies, under half of them reflect an unresolved V gene, and why the rest are absent is not known. The sample table holds about 120,000 clones, of which approximately 69% were seen once. Of the sample, 4% to 4.5% falls within the top ten clones. What was sequenced was PBMCs. These TCRs come from a woman in her thirties or forties in good health and CMV-seropositive.

The J gene is TRBJ2-1, the V gene TRBV11-3; D perhaps matches TRBD1 (6 bases). Trimming shortened V by 6 bases and J by 3 bases, and 15 bases separated the two germline ends. The germline CDR1 and CDR2 sequences are SGHNT and YENEEA. The CDR3 runs 15 residues. CDR3 region: CASSQTGKGYNEQFF. The CDR3 region has the DNA TGTGCCAGCAGTCAGACAGGTAAAGGCTACAATGAGCAGTTCTTC.

The chain recombines TRBV7-6 with TRBJ2-1; D perhaps matches TRBD2 (5 bases). CDR1 and CDR2 (germline): SGHVS, FNYEAQ. V was shortened by 2 bases and J by 0 bases, with 17 bases between the two germline ends. There are 18 residues in the CDR3. The CDR3 here is CASSLLPAAGSSYNEQFF. The CDR3, as DNA: TGTGCCAGCAGCTTATTGCCCGCGGCGGGTAGCTCCTACAATGAGCAGTTCTTC.

This rearrangement joins TRBV13 to TRBJ1-3; 9 nucleotides line up with TRBD1. V lost 0 bases, J lost 7 bases, and 7 bases stayed unmatched. The germline V gene encodes CDR1 PRHDT and CDR2 FYEKMQ (reference sequence). The CDR3 is made up of 16 amino acids. The CDR3 here is CASSLGQGTGRNTIYF. CDR3 nucleotide sequence: TGTGCCAGCAGCTTAGGCCAGGGGACAGGGAGGAACACCATATATTTT. The variable domain in full, with the rest retrieved from reference TRBV13 and TRBJ1-3, is AAGVIQSPRHLIKEKRETATLKCYPIPRHDTVYWYQQGPGQDPQFLISFYEKMQSDKGSIPDRFSAQQFSDYHSELNMSSLELGDSALYFCASSLGQGTGRNTIYFGEGSWLTVV.

J is TRBJ2-5 and V is TRBV5-1; 12 bases line up with TRBD1. The V and J ends lost 4 bases and 5 bases, in that order; junction bases with no gene match: 6. The CDR3 covers 15 residues. CDR1 is SGHRS, CDR2 YFSETQ, per germline. The CDR3 is CASSLGTGGLETQYF. Written as DNA, the CDR3 is TGCGCCAGCAGCCTCGGGACAGGGGGCTTGGAGACCCAGTACTTC.

A word on this clone: The junction differs from germline at one of its ends, possibly a read error. The chain employs TRBV7-9 and TRBJ2-6; 10 bases match TRBD1. This CDR3 is 19 amino acids long. CDR1 is SEHNR, CDR2 FQNEAQ, per germline (reference sequence). CDR3 loop: CSSSLAGTGELSGANVLTF. CDR3 DNA sequence: TGTTCCAGCAGCTTAGCAGGGACAGGGGAGCTCTCTGGGGCCAACGTCCTGACTTTC.

This clone was picked up a small number of times. The V gene is TRBV15, the J gene TRBJ2-3, with no clear D. This CDR3 is built from 16 residues. V shed 2 bases and J shed 6 bases, with 18 bases lying between them. Per the germline V gene, CDR1 is LNHNV and CDR2 is YYDKDF (reference sequence). The CDR3 is CATSRNTGSLFDTQYF. The CDR3 DNA sequence: TGTGCCACCAGCAGAAACACCGGGTCTCTTTTCGATACGCAGTATTTT.

The chain combines TRBV5-1 with TRBJ2-2; D unresolved. Per the germline V gene, CDR1 is SGHRS and CDR2 is YFSETQ. The CDR3 is 14 residues long. The germline V and J ends were trimmed by 0 bases and 4 bases, with 7 bases remaining between them. The CDR3 region is CASSLVVSTGELFF. The CDR3 region has the DNA TGCGCCAGCAGCTTGGTCGTCAGCACCGGGGAGCTGTTTTTT.

The chain employs TRBV2 and TRBJ2-2; the match to TRBD2 covers 9 bases. This CDR3 is built from 15 residues. Germline CDR1 and CDR2: SNHLY and FYNNEI. J gave up 2 bases and V 6 bases, and 4 bases lay outside the gene matches. The CDR3 bases are TGTGCCAGCAGGGCGGGACTAGCAAACACCGGGGAGCTGTTTTTT. It translates to CASRAGLANTGELFF.

This chain links TRBV11-3 with TRBJ2-7; 10 bases match TRBD1. V trimming: 5 bases; J trimming: 5 bases; junction bases outside the gene matches: 9. Germline assignment: CDR1 SGHNT and CDR2 YENEEA. CDR3 length: 15 residues. The CDR3 here is CASSKWTGGNNEQYF. In DNA form, the CDR3 reads TGTGCCAGCAGCAAATGGACAGGGGGGAACAACGAGCAGTACTTC.

V gene TRBV10-3 combines with J gene TRBJ2-6, with D hard to call. V was shortened by 8 bases and J by 2 bases, with 10 bases between the two germline ends. CDR1 is ENHRY, CDR2 SYGVKD, per germline. This CDR3 contains 14 residues. The CDR3 bases are TGTGCCATCGGAGAGGCTGCTGGGGCCAACGTCCTGACTTTC. It specifies CAIGEAAGANVLTF.

The chain is built from TRBV18 and TRBJ1-1; D gene ambiguous. The germline V and J ends were trimmed by 0 bases and 5 bases, with 13 bases remaining between them. The germline V gene encodes CDR1 KGHSH and CDR2 LQKENI. The CDR3 is made up of 15 amino acids. The CDR3 sequence: CASSPPAGSLTEAFF. The CDR3 region has the DNA TGTGCCAGCTCACCACCGGCGGGCTCTCTGACTGAAGCTTTCTTT.

The chain uses TRBV5-4 and TRBJ2-7, with TRBD2 identical over 10 bases. The trim removed 2 bases at V and 7 bases at J, leaving 9 bases unmatched. Germline loops: CDR1 SGHNT, CDR2 YYREEE (reference sequence). This CDR3 spans 15 amino acids. The CDR3 nucleotides read TGTGCCAGCAGCTTAAGCGGGAGGGCCTTGGGGGAGCAGTACTTC. Protein sequence: CASSLSGRALGEQYF.

This sequence joins TRBV4-2 and TRBJ1-2, with no clear D. This CDR3 is built from 14 residues. Trimming cost V 0 bases and J 4 bases, with 9 bases left between them. CDR1 and CDR2 from the germline V gene are LGHNA and YNFKEQ. The CDR3 region has the DNA TGTGCCAGCAGCCAAGATGAAGCGGCCTATGGCTACACCTTC. It yields the protein CASSQDEAAYGYTF.